What follows are 20 T cell receptor beta chains derived from one specimen sequenced in a study of T cell clusters in autoimmune cytopenias. One tube held mixed TRB-A and TRB-B primer pools for touch-down PCR. From its re-call of the multiplex PCR reads, TCRdb lists each CDR3 protein once, without DNA. The sample's table shows a few thousand distinct CDR3 sequences. Each sample's input was 200 to 250 ng genomic DNA, 40,000 or so genome equivalents. The data also belong to a second study, concerning T cell repertoires in aging, cancer and after chemotherapy.

The source material was peripheral blood. These receptors came from a human donor in good health.

This clonotype is labeled medium-sized based on frequency. CDR3 residues: CASSLSPRRQGDQPQHF. This sequence joins TRBV27 and TRBJ1-5; TCRdb calls TRBD1, which cannot be checked without DNA. The CDR3 has 17 residues. Germline-derived CDR1 and CDR2 are MNHEY and SMNVEV (reference sequence).

This clonotype counts as medium-sized by frequency. The V and J genes are TRBV29-1 and TRBJ2-5. CDR3 length: 13 amino acids. CDR1 SQVTM and CDR2 ANQGSEA come from the germline V gene. The CDR3 protein is CSVVRGSQETQYF.

This clonotype is called medium-sized based on its frequency. CDR3 in amino acids: CAWGSRNEQFF. The chain joins TRBV30 to TRBJ2-1; the TRBD1 assignment by TCRdb is unverifiable without DNA. There are 11 residues in the CDR3. Germline values: CDR1 GTSNPN, CDR2 SVGIG (reference sequence).

The chain couples TRBV12-3 or TRBV12-4 to TRBJ2-7; the TRBD1 assignment by TCRdb is unverifiable without DNA. This CDR3 is built from 13 residues. CDR3 sequence reads: CASRRWGRREQYF.

V and J are TRBV28 and TRBJ2-2; the TCRdb call, TRBD2, lacks DNA for checking. Germline-derived CDR1 and CDR2 are MDHEN and SYDVKM. The CDR3 is 19 residues long. CDR3 sequence: CASSPTPGSGGANTGELFF.

The V call is TRBV12-3 or TRBV12-4, the J call TRBJ2-5; absent DNA, TCRdb's TRBD2 call cannot be checked. CDR3 length: 15 amino acids. The CDR3: CASSSRGGSSETQYF.

By frequency, this clonotype is medium-sized. The chain joins TRBV30 to TRBJ1-4; TCRdb reports TRBD1, a call that lacks DNA to check it against. The CDR3 runs 14 residues. In germline, CDR1 is GTSNPN, CDR2 SVGIG (reference sequence). The CDR3 here is CAWSTGASNEKLFF.

This chain joins TRBV5-4 and TRBJ2-3; TCRdb returns TRBD1, unconfirmable since there is no DNA. The CDR3 extends over 11 amino acids. CDR1 and CDR2 (germline): SGHNT, YYREEE (reference sequence). The CDR3 region is CATTGEDTQYF.

The chain couples TRBV5-1 to TRBJ1-3; TCRdb outputs TRBD1, but without DNA this stays unchecked. CDR1 is SGHRS and CDR2 is YFSETQ in the germline V gene. The CDR3 extends over 17 amino acids. CDR3 sequence reads: CASSLSTGGSSGNTIYF.

By frequency, this clonotype registers medium-sized. This CDR3 reads CASSPRLGARETQYF. This sequence joins TRBV18 and TRBJ2-5; TCRdb's D gene call, TRBD1, goes unchecked for lack of DNA. CDR3 length: 15 amino acids. Germline lookup yields CDR1 KGHSH and CDR2 LQKENI.

Frequency places this clonotype as medium-sized. The genes are TRBV19 and TRBJ1-2. Germline V gene data show CDR1 as LNHDA and CDR2 as SQIVND (reference sequence). This CDR3 comprises 14 residues. The chain's CDR3 is CASSIDRFRDGYTF.

The CDR3 spells CASSSGTRAFF. The genes are TRBV28 and TRBJ1-1; TCRdb's D call of TRBD1 is untestable without DNA. This CDR3 spans 11 amino acids. CDR1 MDHEN and CDR2 SYDVKM come from the germline V gene.

The chain is built from TRBV5-4 and TRBJ1-1. This CDR3 has 12 residues. CDR1 is SGHNT, CDR2 YYREEE, per germline (reference sequence). CDR3 sequence reads: CASSFDNTEAFF.

This clonotype shows up as medium-sized by frequency. The V and J genes are TRBV5-6 and TRBJ2-1; TCRdb selects TRBD2, and the lack of DNA leaves this call unchecked. The CDR3 runs to 16 residues. Germline loops: CDR1 SGHDT, CDR2 YYEEEE. CDR3 sequence reads: CASSWTGTSGGNEQFF.

Judged by frequency, this clonotype is medium-sized (0.01 to 0.1%). J is TRBJ2-2 and V is TRBV6-1; TCRdb lists TRBD1, though no DNA is available to test this call. Germline loops: CDR1 MNHNS, CDR2 SASEGT. The CDR3 contains 14 residues. The CDR3 sequence: CASSEEGFAGELFF.

Its frequency marks this clonotype as medium-sized (0.01 to 0.1%). J is TRBJ2-3 and V is TRBV18; TCRdb indicates TRBD1, and absent DNA this call remains unverified. The length of the CDR3 is 16 residues. CDR1 is KGHSH and CDR2 is LQKENI in the germline V gene. The CDR3 sequence: CASSPLPGGDTDTQYF.

V usage is TRBV6-2 or TRBV6-3 and J usage is TRBJ2-1; TCRdb names TRBD2, which stays unverified in the absence of DNA. The germline V gene encodes CDR1 MNHEY and CDR2 SVGEGT. The CDR3 loop spans 16 amino acids. The CDR3 reads CASSPRANGGPNEQFF.

This clonotype is called medium-sized (0.01 to 0.1%) based on its frequency. This chain connects TRBV27 to TRBJ2-7; TCRdb designates TRBD1, a call that cannot be tested without DNA. CDR1 and CDR2 (germline): MNHEY, SMNVEV (reference sequence). The CDR3 spans 14 residues. The CDR3 here is CASSLVQGIYEQYF.

The chain has TRBV6-5 and TRBJ1-2; TCRdb gives TRBD1 as the D gene, but with no DNA this cannot be confirmed. The CDR3 runs to 16 residues. The germline gives CDR1 MNHEY, CDR2 SVGAGI. The CDR3 sequence: CASSPIPETGGDGYTF.

This clonotype counts as medium-sized (0.01 to 0.1%) by frequency. The chain is built from TRBV6-5 and TRBJ1-2. The germline gives CDR1 MNHEY, CDR2 SVGAGI. The CDR3 covers 13 residues. CDR3 region: CASRTWEGYGYTF.